These 23 T cell receptor beta chains were sequenced from one sample in a study of T-cell memory formation after mild COVID-19 (dated by TCRdb to the early 2020s). The library relied on 5' RACE. Sequencing relied on an Illumina NovaSeq 6000. TCRdb's own reprocessing of the public reads used fastp at Q25 and MiXCR and kept productive beta chains. Under each unique CDR3 protein, matching rows form one entry showing the most common genes and DNA. The sample has 300,000 to 350,000 distinct CDR3 sequences on record, around an eighth of them singletons. In total, the top ten clones hold over 20% of the sample. The sample taken for sequencing was PBMCs or a T cell subset sorted from them (not recorded which). These receptors all come from a man younger than 35 who had mild COVID-19 (a few samples of this study predate the infection). The sample titles of this study are shuffled in the database, so cell type and time point are left out; the donor was told from shared clones.

The CDR3 is CASTPWGPQGLYNEQFF. DNA of the CDR3: TGCGCCAGCACCCCCTGGGGACCCCAGGGCCTCTACAATGAGCAGTTCTTC. V and J are TRBV5-1 and TRBJ2-1; D may correspond to TRBD1 or TRBD2 (5 bases each). V was cut by 6 bases and J by 3 bases, with 22 bases left in between. Germline CDR1 SGHRS, CDR2 YFSETQ. The CDR3 is 17 amino acids.

The chain is built from TRBV6-6 and TRBJ2-2, with D maybe TRBD2 (6 bases). This CDR3 region has 15 residues. The germline V gene has CDR1 MNHNY and CDR2 SVGAGI (reference sequence). The V gene lost 6 bases and the J gene lost 7 bases, with 18 bases spanning the gap. CDR3 bases: TGTGCCAGCAGGAGAGGACTCCCGGGGGTCGGGGAGCTGTTTTTT. It is translated as CASRRGLPGVGELFF.

The chain employs TRBV6-5 and TRBJ2-7, with 12 nucleotides matching TRBD2. Trimming cost V 5 bases and J 2 bases; bases outside gene matches: 10. This CDR3 contains 17 residues. CDR1 MNHEY and CDR2 SVGAGI come from the germline V gene. CDR3 sequence: CASSVGLAGGFPYEQYF. The CDR3 DNA is TGTGCCAGCAGTGTGGGGCTAGCGGGGGGGTTTCCCTACGAGCAGTACTTC.

This clonotype appeared a few times. CDR3 loop: CASSTDRGRMNEQFF. Here the CDR3 DNA reads TGTGCCAGCAGCACCGACAGGGGGCGAATGAATGAGCAGTTCTTC. The chain combines TRBV11-1 with TRBJ2-1, with 10 bases that match TRBD1. Germline V gene sequence: CDR1 SGHAT, CDR2 FQDESV (reference sequence). This CDR3 has 15 amino acids. V was clipped by 5 bases and J by 7 bases; unmatched bases: 8. The complete variable domain, with remaining parts taken from reference TRBV11-1 and TRBJ2-1, reads EAEVAQSPRYKITEKSQAVAFWCDPISGHATLYWYRQILGQGPELLVQFQDESVVDDSQLPKDRFSAERLKGVDSTLKIQPAELGDSAMYLCASSTDRGRMNEQFFGPGTRLTVL.

In its sample, this clonotype was seen many times. A junction end diverges from the germline sequence, so it may reflect a read error. V and J are TRBV29-1 and TRBJ2-5; D call uncertain. This CDR3 has 10 residues. The germline CDR1 and CDR2 sequences are SQVTM and ANQGSEA. The CDR3, as DNA: TGCAGCGTTGACCAGGAGACCCAGTACTTC. Its translation: CSVDQETQYF.

There are a few counts of this clonotype. The chain couples TRBV9 to TRBJ2-1, with 9 bases fitting TRBD2. V gave up 4 bases and J gave up 3 bases; unmatched junction bases: 11. There are 17 residues in the CDR3. Germline V gene sequence: CDR1 SGDLS, CDR2 YYNGEE. DNA for the CDR3: TGTGCCAGCAGCCCCACTGGAGCGGGGGGTCACTACAATGAGCAGTTCTTC. As protein: CASSPTGAGGHYNEQFF.

This clonotype has more than one count but fewer than ten. The J gene is TRBJ1-2, the V gene TRBV6-2 or TRBV6-3; no reliable D call. The CDR3 covers 15 residues. In germline, CDR1 is MNHEY, CDR2 SVGEGT. Trimming removed 2 bases from V and 4 bases from J, with 14 bases in between. The CDR3 DNA sequence: TGTGCCAGCAGTTACGGCATAACCGTGAGCTATGGCTACACCTTC. This codes for CASSYGITVSYGYTF.

In nucleotides, the CDR3 is TGTGCCAGCAGCGTAGGGAGACAGACTAATACAGATACGCAGTATTTT. Translating gives CASSVGRQTNTDTQYF. V gene TRBV9 combines with J gene TRBJ2-3, with D tentatively TRBD1 or TRBD2 (5 bases each). Germline CDR1 SGDLS, CDR2 YYNGEE. The V gene lost 0 bases and the J gene lost 3 bases, with 14 bases spanning the gap. The CDR3 covers 16 residues.

The chain has TRBV20-1 and TRBJ1-5; no clear D. V was cut by 5 bases and J by 4 bases, with 12 bases left in between. This CDR3 is built from 13 residues. CDR1 is DFQATT, CDR2 SNEGSKA, per germline (reference sequence). The chain's CDR3 is CSAHGGGNQPQHF. In DNA form, the CDR3 reads TGCAGTGCTCACGGCGGTGGAAATCAGCCCCAGCATTTT.

This clonotype was recorded a few times. The chain employs TRBV7-3 and TRBJ2-5; D gene unclear. Germline lookup yields CDR1 SGHTA and CDR2 FQGTGA. V lost 5 bases and J 5 bases, leaving 12 bases between the germline ends. The CDR3 contains 13 residues. The CDR3 bases are TGTGCCAGCAGCGCTATAATAGAGGAGACCCAGTACTTC. Protein: CASSAIIEETQYF.

The table lists this clonotype with a few counts. The V call is TRBV4-1, the J call TRBJ2-7, with unresolved D. Trimming took off 6 bases at V and 4 bases at J, with 7 bases between the two ends. The CDR3 loop spans 11 amino acids. Per the germline V gene, CDR1 is MGHRA and CDR2 is YSYEKL. The CDR3 nucleotides are TGCGCCAGCAGGGGTGGATACGAGCAGTACTTC. Translation gives CASRGGYEQYF.

In this sample, this clonotype turned up a few times. The chain carries TRBV4-1 and TRBJ1-6, with 8 bases identical to TRBD1. The CDR3 spans 16 residues. With 0 bases clipped from V and 3 bases from J, the junction kept 1 base outside the gene matches. CDR1 MGHRA and CDR2 YSYEKL come from the germline V gene. The chain's CDR3 is CASSQDTGGYNSPLHF. The CDR3 DNA is TGCGCCAGCAGCCAAGATACAGGGGGCTATAATTCACCCCTCCACTTT.

This chain uses TRBV7-9 with TRBJ2-6; the match to TRBD1 covers 7 bases. The length of the CDR3 is 17 residues. Germline assignment: CDR1 SEHNR and CDR2 FQNEAQ (reference sequence). V dropped 5 bases and J dropped 0; count of bases not matched to a gene: 7. The CDR3 coding sequence is TGTGCCAGCAGCGCCACAGGGGCCAACTCTGGGGCCAACGTCCTGACTTTC. Its protein product is CASSATGANSGANVLTF.

This clonotype has only a few counts. The rearrangement uses TRBV7-2 and TRBJ2-3; TRBD2 aligns across 11 bases. Germline V gives CDR1 SGHTA, CDR2 FQGNSA. V lost 5 bases, J lost 0 bases, and 4 bases stayed unmatched. The CDR3 loop spans 16 amino acids. The CDR3 nucleotides read TGTGCCAGCAGCACAAGACTAGCGGGAAGCACAGATACGCAGTATTTT. This codes for CASSTRLAGSTDTQYF.

This clonotype was seen ten or more times. The chain recombines TRBV7-9 with TRBJ1-1, with 7 bases that match TRBD1. Germline assignment: CDR1 SEHNR and CDR2 FQNEAQ (reference sequence). The V and J ends lost 3 bases and 6 bases, in that order; junction bases with no gene match: 7. This CDR3 has 14 residues. CDR3 DNA sequence: TGTGCCAGCAGCTTGACAGGGCCGGGGGCTGAAGCTTTCTTT. Protein product: CASSLTGPGAEAFF.

This clonotype came up a few times. The chain combines TRBV20-1 with TRBJ2-4; D gene unclear. The germline V gene encodes CDR1 DFQATT and CDR2 SNEGSKA (reference sequence). The V end lost 5 bases, the J end lost 3 bases, and 11 bases lay between the germline ends. CDR3 length equals 13 residues. The CDR3 sequence: CSAAGPLKNIQYF. CDR3 DNA sequence: TGCAGTGCTGCCGGGCCCCTCAAAAACATTCAGTACTTC.

This chain connects TRBV24-1 to TRBJ1-1; TRBD1 matches at 10 bases. V dropped 6 bases and J dropped 5; count of bases not matched to a gene: 2. Per the germline V gene, CDR1 is KGHDR and CDR2 is SFDVKD. This CDR3 contains 13 residues. The CDR3 reads CATSRGQGTEAFF. The DNA of the CDR3 is TGTGCCACCAGTAGGGGACAGGGGACTGAAGCTTTCTTT.

The V call is TRBV7-2, the J call TRBJ1-3; 8 positions agree with TRBD1. CDR3 size: 14 residues. Germline CDR1 is SGHTA and CDR2 is FQGNSA. The ends lost 5 bases at V and 4 bases at J; junction bases unmatched: 4. The CDR3 loop reads CASSPDREGNTIYF. The CDR3 DNA follows: TGTGCCAGCAGCCCGGACAGGGAAGGAAACACCATATATTTT.

This clonotype has a count of ten or more. CDR3 loop: CASSREGQSYEQYF. DNA for the CDR3: TGCGCCAGCAGCCGAGAGGGACAATCCTACGAGCAGTACTTC. This sequence joins TRBV5-1 and TRBJ2-7, with a tentative D call TRBD1 (6 bases). CDR1 SGHRS and CDR2 YFSETQ come from the germline V gene. Deletions cut 4 bases from V and 1 base from J, with 12 bases between. The CDR3 runs to 14 residues.

This clonotype was counted many times. The chain couples TRBV5-4 to TRBJ2-3; D uncertain. Germline CDR1 SGHNT, CDR2 YYREEE (reference sequence). V was pared by 4 bases and J by 3 bases, with 9 bases between. CDR3 length: 13 residues. CDR3 loop: CASSLDGTDTQYF. CDR3 coding DNA: TGTGCCAGCAGCCTAGACGGGACAGATACGCAGTATTTT. Using reference TRBV5-4 and TRBJ2-3 for the parts outside the CDR3, the full variable domain is ETGVTQSPTHLIKTRGQQVTLRCSSQSGHNTVSWYQQALGQGPQFIFQYYREEENGRGNFPPRFSGLQFPNYSSELNVNALELDDSALYLCASSLDGTDTQYFGPGTRLTVL.

This clonotype was detected ten times or more. The V and J genes are TRBV5-6 and TRBJ1-5; TRBD1 matches 7 bases. Per germline, CDR1 SGHDT and CDR2 YYEEEE. With V trimmed by 4 bases and J by 6 bases, 7 bases remained unmatched. There are 14 residues in the CDR3. As DNA, the CDR3 is TGTGCCAGCAGCCTAGGGGGCCTCGGTCAGCCCCAGCATTTT. Translating it yields CASSLGGLGQPQHF.

This clonotype was picked up a small number of times. The J gene is TRBJ1-6, the V gene TRBV11-2; D is unresolved. CDR1 SGHAT and CDR2 FQNNGV come from the germline V gene. The CDR3 has 13 amino acids. Trimming cost V 3 bases and J 11 bases, with 11 bases left between them. The CDR3 DNA follows: TGTGCCAGCAGCTTTCAGACGCTAACACCCCTCCACTTT. Its protein is CASSFQTLTPLHF.

This clonotype was detected many times. V is TRBV12-3 or TRBV12-4 and J is TRBJ1-2; possible D gene TRBD1, 5 bases. CDR3 length: 15 residues. The V end lost 6 bases, the J end lost 4 bases, and 18 bases lay between the germline ends. CDR3 protein: CASRPGWGPTYGYTF. CDR3 nucleotide sequence: TGTGCCAGCAGACCTGGGTGGGGCCCTACCTATGGCTACACCTTC.